The 10 T cell receptor beta chains below were found in one sample sequenced in a study of control samples from healthy donors and cancer patients. Method: immunoSEQ multiplex PCR; TCRdb's copy keeps in-frame clones and lacks some. The table includes around 92,000 clones, 82% detected once. Sequencing was performed on blood. These receptors were obtained from a man in his 60s in good health.

CDR3 amino acids: CASSLIARDRGPAKDTF. Here the CDR3 DNA reads TGCGCCAGCAGCTTGATAGCCAGGGACAGGGGGCCAGCTAAGGACACCTTC. The chain recombines TRBV5-1 with TRBJ1-2, with 12 bases fitting TRBD1. Germline assignment: CDR1 SGHRS and CDR2 YFSETQ. The CDR3 is 17 amino acids. Trimming at V came to 1 base and at J to 12 bases, leaving 16 bases not matched to a gene.

This clone was observed a few times. This chain joins TRBV11-2 and TRBJ2-3; TRBD2 matches 12 bases. J lost 1 base, V lost 0 bases, and 11 bases had no gene match. This CDR3 has 20 amino acids. Germline V gene lookup returns CDR1 SGHAT and CDR2 FQNNGV. Here the CDR3 reads CASSLDLAGGPEQRTDTQYF. CDR3 coding DNA: TGTGCCAGCAGCTTAGACCTAGCGGGAGGGCCTGAACAACGCACAGATACGCAGTATTTT.

The chain is built from TRBV5-1 and TRBJ2-4; TRBD1 agrees at 7 bases. This CDR3 has 14 amino acids. The V gene's germline CDR1 is SGHRS and CDR2 YFSETQ. V dropped 3 bases and J dropped 8; count of bases not matched to a gene: 8. CDR3 DNA sequence: TGCGCCAGCAGCTCGACAGGGTTCGCGGACATTCAGTACTTC. Amino acids: CASSSTGFADIQYF.

This clone came up a few times. This chain links TRBV6-6 with TRBJ2-3; the match to TRBD2 covers 9 bases. Per the germline V gene, CDR1 is MNHNY and CDR2 is SVGAGI (reference sequence). The trim removed 4 bases at V and 3 bases at J, leaving 8 bases unmatched. The CDR3 extends over 16 amino acids. The CDR3: CASSSSLAGGTDTQYF. The CDR3 nucleotides are TGTGCCAGCAGTTCCTCCCTGGCGGGAGGGACAGATACGCAGTATTTT.

The genes are TRBV30 and TRBJ2-7; a weak D match, TRBD1 (5 bases). CDR1 and CDR2 from the germline V gene are GTSNPN and SVGIG (reference sequence). Trimming stripped 6 bases from V and 0 bases from J, with 12 bases between. This CDR3 is built from 13 residues. The CDR3 is CACDRQSSYEQYF. The CDR3 nucleotides are TGTGCCTGCGACCGACAGAGCTCCTACGAGCAGTACTTC.

The chain is built from TRBV29-1 and TRBJ1-1; unclear D gene. CDR3 size: 14 residues. Deletions cut 3 bases from V and 3 bases from J, with 14 bases between. Germline values: CDR1 SQVTM, CDR2 ANQGSEA. The CDR3 reads CSVEGRGLDTEAFF. As DNA, the CDR3 is TGCAGCGTTGAGGGCCGCGGGCTTGACACTGAAGCTTTCTTT.

V gene TRBV28 combines with J gene TRBJ2-1, with 9 bases identical to TRBD2. Trimming at V came to 3 bases and at J to 2 bases, leaving 14 bases not matched to a gene. The CDR3 is 19 amino acids. The germline CDR1 and CDR2 sequences are MDHEN and SYDVKM. CDR3 residues: CASSFPLAGAYQAYNEQFF. The CDR3 DNA follows: TGTGCCAGCAGTTTCCCCTTAGCGGGAGCTTATCAGGCCTACAATGAGCAGTTCTTC.

This clone is a singleton in its sample. The CDR3 DNA is TGCGCCAGCAGCTTTCACTCCGGGACAGGGAATTCACCCCTCCACTTT. As protein: CASSFHSGTGNSPLHF. This sequence joins TRBV5-1 and TRBJ1-6; TRBD1 agrees at 9 bases. After removal of 2 bases from V and 7 bases from J, the junction contained 7 bases not matched to a gene. CDR1 and CDR2 (germline): SGHRS, YFSETQ. The CDR3 covers 16 residues.

The chain uses TRBV14 and TRBJ2-5; TRBD2 aligns across 13 bases. Per the germline V gene, CDR1 is SGHDN and CDR2 is FVKESK. The CDR3 spans 18 residues. V trimming: 1 base; J trimming: 1 base; junction bases outside the gene matches: 6. CDR3 region: CASSQGGLAGNFQETQYF. CDR3 coding DNA: TGTGCCAGCAGCCAAGGGGGACTAGCGGGGAACTTCCAAGAGACCCAGTACTTC.

This chain uses TRBV10-3 with TRBJ1-5; a weak D match, TRBD1 (5 bases). Between the trimmed V and J ends, which lost 2 bases and 6 bases, there was a span of 14 bases. The germline CDR1 and CDR2 sequences are ENHRY and SYGVKD. CDR3 size: 15 residues. The DNA of the CDR3 is TGTGCCATCAGTGAGCCCCCAGGGTGGGGTCAGCCCCAGCATTTT. This encodes CAISEPPGWGQPQHF.